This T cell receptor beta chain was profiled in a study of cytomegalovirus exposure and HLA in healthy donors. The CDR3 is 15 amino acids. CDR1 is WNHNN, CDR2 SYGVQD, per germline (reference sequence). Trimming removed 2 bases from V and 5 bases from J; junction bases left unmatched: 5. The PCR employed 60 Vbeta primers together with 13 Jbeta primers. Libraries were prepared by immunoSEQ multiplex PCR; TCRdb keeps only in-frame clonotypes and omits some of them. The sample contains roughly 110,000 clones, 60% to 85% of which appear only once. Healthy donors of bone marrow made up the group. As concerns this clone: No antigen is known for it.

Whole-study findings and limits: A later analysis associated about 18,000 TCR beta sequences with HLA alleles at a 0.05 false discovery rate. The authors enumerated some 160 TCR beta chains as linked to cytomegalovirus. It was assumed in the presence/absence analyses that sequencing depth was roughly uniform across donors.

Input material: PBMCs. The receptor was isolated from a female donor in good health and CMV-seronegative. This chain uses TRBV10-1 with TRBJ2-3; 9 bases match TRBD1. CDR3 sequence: CASSERTGARDTQYF. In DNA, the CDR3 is TGCGCCAGCAGTGAGAGGACAGGGGCCAGAGATACGCAGTATTTT.